The 12 T cell receptor beta chains listed next were all sequenced from one sample in a study of blood T cell repertoires in COVID-19. Generated by immunoSEQ multiplex PCR, the TCRdb table keeps only in-frame clones and is missing some. This table holds 80,000 to 95,000 clones, about 91% found once. The sequenced sample consisted of peripheral blood. The receptors originated from a human donor with active COVID-19. The donor label of this sample is uncertain.

V usage is TRBV3-1 (or the pseudogene TRBV3-2) and J usage is TRBJ1-6; possibly TRBD1 for D (6 bases). Germline V lookup: CDR1 LGHDT, CDR2 YNNKEL (reference sequence). This CDR3 has 15 amino acids. Trimming shortened V by 6 bases and J by 8 bases, and 17 bases separated the two germline ends. The chain's CDR3 is CASSPNGGLDSPLHF. The CDR3 DNA follows: TGTGCCAGCAGTCCTAACGGGGGGCTGGATTCACCCCTCCACTTT.

The chain couples TRBV5-1 to TRBJ2-1; 9 nucleotides align to TRBD2. V was clipped by 6 bases and J by 4 bases; unmatched bases: 14. Germline lookup yields CDR1 SGHRS and CDR2 YFSETQ. The CDR3 is 17 residues long. The CDR3 sequence is CASTGAGGMVQYNEQFF. The CDR3 DNA is TGCGCCAGCACGGGAGCGGGGGGTATGGTACAGTACAATGAGCAGTTCTTC.

The gene calls are TRBV3-1 (or the pseudogene TRBV3-2) and TRBJ2-5; 7 bases agree with TRBD1. The CDR3 is made up of 13 amino acids. Per germline, CDR1 LGHDT and CDR2 YNNKEL (reference sequence). V was pared by 4 bases and J by 2 bases, with 1 base of the junction left unmatched. Here the CDR3 reads CASSPDRQETQYF. As DNA, the CDR3 is TGTGCCAGCAGCCCGGACAGGCAAGAGACCCAGTACTTC.

The chain uses TRBV29-1 and TRBJ2-2, with 11 bases identical to TRBD2. Germline trimming cut 6 bases from V and 6 bases from J; bases unmatched to any gene: 18. The CDR3 spans 18 residues. Germline lookup yields CDR1 SQVTM and CDR2 ANQGSEA. CDR3 sequence reads: CSVPLAGGPVYVPGELFF. The CDR3 DNA reads as TGCAGCGTCCCTTTAGCGGGGGGGCCAGTCTACGTCCCCGGGGAGCTGTTTTTT.

CDR3 sequence: CASSQDSEGGTEAFF. For the CDR3, the DNA is TGTGCCAGCAGCCAAGATTCGGAGGGAGGGACTGAAGCTTTCTTT. The V gene is TRBV4-2, the J gene TRBJ1-1; no reliable D call. Trimming stripped 0 bases from V and 5 bases from J, with 13 bases between. CDR1 is LGHNA, CDR2 YNFKEQ, per germline. This CDR3 is 15 amino acids long.

This chain connects TRBV11-1 to TRBJ1-4; D not certain. Germline CDR1 is SGHAT and CDR2 is FQDESV (reference sequence). V was pared by 5 bases and J by 0 bases, with 4 bases between. The CDR3 contains 13 residues. The CDR3 region is CASSPATNEKLFF. In DNA, the CDR3 is TGTGCCAGCAGCCCCGCAACTAATGAAAAACTGTTTTTT. Drawing the rest from reference TRBV11-1 and TRBJ1-4, the complete variable domain is EAEVAQSPRYKITEKSQAVAFWCDPISGHATLYWYRQILGQGPELLVQFQDESVVDDSQLPKDRFSAERLKGVDSTLKIQPAELGDSAMYLCASSPATNEKLFFGSGTQLSVL.

In this sample, this clone turned up a few times. The chain has TRBV5-4 and TRBJ1-6; maybe TRBD1 (5 bases). V gave up 0 bases and J gave up 1 base, with 5 bases separating them. This CDR3 has 15 amino acids. Germline V gives CDR1 SGHNT, CDR2 YYREEE (reference sequence). The CDR3 DNA reads TGTGCCAGCAGCTTGGCAGGGTCCTATAATTCACCCCTCCACTTT. Protein: CASSLAGSYNSPLHF.

The chain joins TRBV14 to TRBJ2-6; D gene unclear. CDR1 is SGHDN and CDR2 is FVKESK in the germline V gene. There are 19 residues in the CDR3. V lost 0 bases and J 0 bases, leaving 15 bases between the germline ends. The CDR3 sequence is CASSQDLAANASGANVLTF. The CDR3 DNA follows: TGTGCCAGCAGCCAAGATCTGGCGGCTAATGCCTCTGGGGCCAACGTCCTGACTTTC. Based on the CDR3 plus reference TRBV14 and TRBJ2-6, the full variable domain is EAGVTQFPSHSVIEKGQTVTLRCDPISGHDNLYWYRRVMGKEIKFLLHFVKESKQDESGMPNNRFLAERTGGTYSTLKVQPAELEDSGVYFCASSQDLAANASGANVLTFGAGSRLTVL.

V and J are TRBV28 and TRBJ1-1, with TRBD1 matching 8 bases. The CDR3 covers 19 residues. The J segment lost 2 bases and the V segment lost 6 bases, leaving 20 bases of the junction unmatched. Germline CDR1 MDHEN, CDR2 SYDVKM. The CDR3 here is CASRSNKDRGRYLNTEAFF. The DNA of the CDR3 is TGTGCCAGCAGATCCAACAAAGACAGGGGCCGATACTTAAACACTGAAGCTTTCTTT.

This sequence joins TRBV7-9 and TRBJ1-1; maybe TRBD1 (6 bases). CDR1 is SEHNR, CDR2 FQNEAQ, per germline (reference sequence). CDR3 length equals 17 residues. Deletions cut 4 bases from V and 4 bases from J, with 22 bases between. This CDR3 is CASSYPSGGGAVTEAFF. Written as DNA, the CDR3 is TGTGCCAGCAGCTACCCTTCGGGAGGGGGGGCGGTCACTGAAGCTTTCTTT.

The rearrangement uses TRBV5-6 and TRBJ2-7, with TRBD1 matching over 8 bases. J was trimmed by 3 bases and V by 1 base; bases with no gene match: 0. Germline V gene data show CDR1 as SGHDT and CDR2 as YYEEEE. The CDR3 consists of 13 residues. CDR3 protein: CASSLTGGYEQYF. The CDR3 nucleotides are TGTGCCAGCAGCTTGACAGGGGGCTACGAGCAGTACTTC.

The chain has TRBV4-1 and TRBJ2-6; 16 bases align to TRBD2. The V gene's germline CDR1 is MGHRA and CDR2 YSYEKL. The ends lost 2 bases at V and 1 base at J; junction bases unmatched: 5. This CDR3 has 20 amino acids. CDR3 nucleotide sequence: TGCGCCAGCAGCCAACCGGGACTAGCGGGGGGGGTATCTGGGGCCAACGTCCTGACTTTC. Protein: CASSQPGLAGGVSGANVLTF.